This entry describes one T cell receptor beta chain. What it recognizes is unknown. RNA extraction gave at least 5 micrograms of total RNA per sample. This specimen belongs to a study of blood T cells in healthy people across ages. For the second PCR, which ran for roughly 6 to 11 cycles, a sample-barcoded 5' primer and a J-beta primer mix were used. Each cDNA molecule received a tag from a template-switch adaptor that had 12 random nucleotides. TCRdb re-analysed the 5' RACE reads in MiXCR, keeping a single row per CDR3 protein. The sample lists about 1.8 million distinct CDR3 sequences, less than 50% occurring once. Study results and limitations: TCR beta diversity was tightly associated with the proportion of naive T cells.

This TCR came from a woman between 35 and 50 years old in good health. Sequenced input: blood.

The DNA for the CDR3 is TGTGCCAGCAGCCACGGTTGGGTTGGATACACCGGGGAGCTGTTTTTT. Translated, it gives CASSHGWVGYTGELFF. The V and J genes are TRBV6-6 and TRBJ2-2; D unclear. CDR1 and CDR2 (germline): MNHNY, SVGAGI (reference sequence). V was trimmed by 6 bases and J by 3 bases, leaving 17 bases between them. This CDR3 contains 16 residues.